A single T cell receptor beta chain is shown here with its context. Per germline, CDR1 SGHRS and CDR2 YFSETQ. CDR3 size: 15 residues. Assay: immunoSEQ multiplex PCR; the TCRdb copy retains only in-frame clones and omits some. The sample includes 80,000 to 100,000 clones, 88% of them seen just once. This sample was taken from a study of radiotherapy plus CTLA-4 blockade in lung cancer. Focal radiation was given together with CTLA-4 blockade (ipilimumab) to patients with chemo-refractory metastatic non-small-cell lung cancer. The V and J genes are TRBV5-1 and TRBJ2-3; 11 bases map to TRBD1. Sequencing used peripheral blood, obtained from a patient treated with radiotherapy plus ipilimumab. The TCR comes from a human donor with non-small cell lung cancer that progressed on radiotherapy plus ipilimumab. CDR3 protein: CASFTGQGVADTQYF. The CDR3 nucleotides are TGCGCTTCCTTTACGGGACAGGGGGTTGCAGATACGCAGTATTTT.